This T cell receptor (beta chain) was found in a study of blood T cells in healthy people across ages. General study findings and limits: Naive T cell percentage showed a strong correlation with TCR beta diversity.

A second PCR of about 6 to 12 cycles used a sample-barcoded 5' primer and a J-beta primer mix. TCRdb re-analysed the 5' RACE reads in MiXCR, keeping a single row per CDR3 protein. The repertoire includes approximately 900,000 distinct CDR3 sequences, around 49% of them detected once, and about an eighth sits in the top ten. Comments on this clonotype: The antigen remains undetermined.

This CDR3 comprises 15 residues. Trimming shortened V by 4 bases and J by 0 bases, and 12 bases separated the two germline ends. Each donor supplied around 9.6 milliliters of peripheral blood. This chain joins TRBV12-3 or TRBV12-4 and TRBJ1-1; D ambiguous. The specimen sequenced was blood. The receptor's source is a man aged 25 to 45 in good health. CDR3 protein: CASSWRERLNTEAFF. The CDR3 bases are TGTGCCAGCAGTTGGAGGGAGCGTTTGAACACTGAAGCTTTCTTT.